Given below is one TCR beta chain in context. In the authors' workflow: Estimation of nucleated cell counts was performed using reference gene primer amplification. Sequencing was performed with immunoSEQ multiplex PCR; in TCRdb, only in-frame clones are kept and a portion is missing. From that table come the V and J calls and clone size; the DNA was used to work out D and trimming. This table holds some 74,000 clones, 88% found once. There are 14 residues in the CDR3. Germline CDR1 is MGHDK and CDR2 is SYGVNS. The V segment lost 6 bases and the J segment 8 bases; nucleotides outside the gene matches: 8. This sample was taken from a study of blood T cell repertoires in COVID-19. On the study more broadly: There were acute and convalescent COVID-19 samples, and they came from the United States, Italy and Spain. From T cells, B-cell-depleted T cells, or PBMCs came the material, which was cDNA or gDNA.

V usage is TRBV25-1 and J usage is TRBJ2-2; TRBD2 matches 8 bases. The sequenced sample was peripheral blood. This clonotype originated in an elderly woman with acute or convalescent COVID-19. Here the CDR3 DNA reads TGTGCCAGCAGCAAACTAGCGGCCGATGGGGAGCTGTTTTTT. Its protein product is CASSKLAADGELFF.